The TCR beta chain described here comes from a study of cytomegalovirus exposure and HLA in healthy donors. Study overall: Among 150 million to 200 million T cells, an earlier analysis found 117 million unique TCR beta sequences. Out of 300 to 500 genotyped donors, roughly 78% belonged to the Caucasian-associated ancestry cluster.

It was with 60 Vbeta and 13 Jbeta primers that the PCR ran. Here immunoSEQ multiplex PCR was the method, and the copy in TCRdb shows in-frame clones only, minus some. Among approximately 110,000 clones listed, under 85% were seen once. Regarding the study as a whole: Some segments of the V type, notably TRBV6-2 and TRBV6-3, were excluded as indistinguishable. The study flagged about 150 TCR beta chains as cytomegalovirus-associated.

CDR3 length: 16 residues. Germline V gives CDR1 MNHEY, CDR2 SMNVEV (reference sequence). As to this clone: The antigen is not known.

V usage is TRBV27 and J usage is TRBJ2-5; 12 nucleotides line up with TRBD2. The J call is uncertain, as TRBJ2-7 better fits the DNA end. The source is a human donor in good health. The specimen was PBMCs. CDR3 region: CASSRLAGVGSYEQYF. CDR3 nucleotide sequence: TGTGCCAGCAGCCGACTAGCGGGAGTTGGGTCCTACGAGCAGTACTTC.